Only a few counts were recorded for the clone carrying this T cell receptor beta chain. Antigen unknown. Unique molecular identifiers were present on cDNA, and template switching added a universal primer site. TCRdb re-called the 5' RACE reads with MiXCR, one entry per CDR3 protein. This sample has approximately 240,000 distinct CDR3 sequences, with around 15% found just once. Trimming cost V 6 bases and J 1 base, with 19 bases left between them. Germline V lookup: CDR1 ENHRY, CDR2 SYGVKD. This CDR3 contains 17 residues. The sample comes from a study of identical twins. The study's findings and limits: Monozygotic twin pairs showed more out-of-frame TCR alpha sharing than models estimated. Zero-insertion findings could be partly confounded by invariant cells (MAIT and iNKT cells). Findings came from cross-sectional statistics, without long-term follow-up of donors.

V usage is TRBV10-3 and J usage is TRBJ1-3; D is possibly TRBD1 (6 bases). The source material was memory (CD45RO+) T cells sorted from blood. This receptor was obtained from a woman in her late teens or twenties in good health. CDR3 residues: CAIRKSGGGASGNTIYF. For the CDR3, the DNA is TGTGCCATCAGGAAATCTGGGGGGGGCGCGTCTGGAAACACCATATATTTT.